A single T cell receptor beta chain is shown here with its context. There are 14 residues in the CDR3. Unmatched junction bases numbered 8, after V lost 6 bases and J lost 6 bases. Germline V gene lookup returns CDR1 LGHDT and CDR2 YNNKEL (reference sequence). This sample stems from a study of metastatic and nonmetastatic thyroid tumors. Using MiXCR, TCRdb reanalyzed the PCR reads. The sample contains roughly 30,000 clones, roughly 21% of which appear only once. Each patient went into thyroid surgery without having received any treatment. This TCR was sampled from a female donor with papillary thyroid cancer or a benign thyroid nodule (not recorded which). Some clones in this sample may be carry-over from other donors' samples. V and J are TRBV3-1 and TRBJ1-1; TRBD1 aligns across 9 bases. Source material: blood. The CDR3 DNA follows: TGTGCCAGCAGGGACAGGGGAACGGCGGCTGAAGCTTTCTTT. Its translation is CASRDRGTAAEAFF.